Below are 13 T cell receptor beta chains sequenced from a single sample in a study of cytomegalovirus exposure and HLA in healthy donors (dated by TCRdb to the late 2010s). Libraries were prepared through the immunoSEQ multiplex PCR assay. Here the immuneACCESS table is served through TCRdb, limited to in-frame sequences with V and J called. Missing clones are a known gap in these copies; in checked studies unresolved V genes cover under half, and the rest lacks a known reason. The sample data list approximately 160,000 clones, and less than 90% of these were observed just once. The ten most abundant clones make up more than 8.5% of the sample. Sequences were obtained from PBMCs. These receptors were collected from a man aged 25-45 years in good health and CMV-seropositive.

This clone was observed a single time. A much larger clone differs from this one at a single base, so this may be a read error. This sample also contains other DNA sequences that code for the same CDR3. The chain has TRBV10-3 and TRBJ1-2, with 10 bases fitting TRBD1. This CDR3 region has 14 residues. J lost 2 bases, V lost 7 bases, and 4 bases had no gene match. Germline V lookup: CDR1 ENHRY, CDR2 SYGVKD. The CDR3 DNA follows: TGTGCCATCACTCGGGACAGGGGAAACTATGGCTACACCTTC. This sequence encodes CAITRDRGNYGYTF.

This clone appeared a single time. This rearrangement joins TRBV6-5 to TRBJ1-3, with TRBD1 matching over 8 bases. The CDR3 runs to 15 residues. The germline V gene has CDR1 MNHEY and CDR2 SVGAGI. Germline trimming cut 5 bases from V and 4 bases from J; bases unmatched to any gene: 7. In nucleotides, the CDR3 is TGTGCCAGCAGTAGACAGGGGAATACCGGAAACACCATATATTTT. This translates into CASSRQGNTGNTIYF.

V and J are TRBV10-3 and TRBJ1-1; a weak D match, TRBD1 (6 bases). Trimming took off 6 bases at V and 1 base at J, with 9 bases between the two ends. The CDR3 loop spans 13 amino acids. Germline V gene lookup returns CDR1 ENHRY and CDR2 SYGVKD. CDR3 DNA: TGTGCCATCAGCACGACAGGGAACACTGAAGCTTTCTTT. It codes for CAISTTGNTEAFF.

CDR3 sequence reads: CSVFGGESGNTIYF. The CDR3 DNA reads TGCAGCGTTTTCGGAGGGGAATCTGGAAACACCATATATTTT. The rearrangement joins TRBV29-1 to TRBJ1-3; TRBD1 is a possible D gene (5 bases). The CDR3 runs 14 residues. The germline V gene encodes CDR1 SQVTM and CDR2 ANQGSEA. V lost 5 bases and J 1 base, leaving 12 bases between the germline ends. The full variable domain, in which reference TRBV29-1 and TRBJ1-3 provide the parts outside the CDR3, is SAVISQKPSRDICQRGTSLTIQCQVDSQVTMMFWYRQQPGQSLTLIATANQGSEATYESGFVIDKFPISRPNLTFSTLTVSNMSPEDSSIYLCSVFGGESGNTIYFGEGSWLTVV.

The V and J genes are TRBV12-2 and TRBJ2-7; TRBD1, the table's D call, lacks a check against the DNA. TRBV12-2 is a recognized pseudogene. The CDR3 has 18 amino acids. The CDR3 region has the DNA TGTGCAAGTCGCTTAAGGGGCCAGGGGGCGCCCCCTTCCTACGAGCAGTACTTC. Translating gives CASRLRGQGAPPSYEQYF.

In this sample, this clone turned up a few times. The chain employs TRBV30 and TRBJ1-5; D call uncertain. The germline CDR1 and CDR2 sequences are GTSNPN and SVGIG (reference sequence). CDR3 length: 14 residues. V lost 3 bases to trimming and J lost 0 bases, with 9 bases between them. The CDR3 DNA reads TGTGCCTGGAGGGAGAGGGCTAGCAATCAGCCCCAGCATTTT. As protein: CAWRERASNQPQHF.

The gene calls are TRBV9 and TRBJ1-1; no clear D. V was shortened by 0 bases and J by 6 bases, with 21 bases between the two germline ends. This CDR3 comprises 17 residues. Germline assignment: CDR1 SGDLS and CDR2 YYNGEE. The CDR3 nucleotides read TGTGCCAGCAGCGTAGCCCACGGGGAGGTTGTGCGCTCTGAAGCTTTCTTT. This codes for CASSVAHGEVVRSEAFF.

The chain joins TRBV6-5 to TRBJ2-7; D possibly corresponds to TRBD1 (6 bases). V was shortened by 5 bases and J by 3 bases, with 17 bases between the two germline ends. The CDR3 is made up of 15 amino acids. Per the germline V gene, CDR1 is MNHEY and CDR2 is SVGAGI. The CDR3 reads CASSAYRDGGYEQYF. The DNA of the CDR3 is TGTGCCAGCAGTGCCTACAGGGATGGGGGCTACGAGCAGTACTTC.

This chain connects TRBV7-6 to TRBJ2-7; possibly TRBD1 for D (6 bases). CDR3 length equals 16 residues. V lost 0 bases and J lost 2, with 14 bases in between. From germline, CDR1 is SGHVS and CDR2 FNYEAQ. This CDR3 reads CASSLARGQPTYEQYF. The CDR3 nucleotides read TGTGCCAGCAGCTTAGCGCGAGGACAGCCCACCTACGAGCAGTACTTC. Full variable domain (missing parts from reference TRBV7-6 and TRBJ2-7): GAGVSQSPRYKVTKRGQDVALRCDPISGHVSLYWYRQALGQGPEFLTYFNYEAQQDKSGLPNDRFSAERPEGSISTLTIQRTEQRDSAMYRCASSLARGQPTYEQYFGPGTRLTVT.

V usage is TRBV5-1 and J usage is TRBJ2-7; a weak D match, TRBD1 (6 bases). The CDR3 runs to 15 residues. V gave up 2 bases and J gave up 2 bases, with 14 bases separating them. In germline, CDR1 is SGHRS, CDR2 YFSETQ. The CDR3 spells CASSFGHRAAYEQYF. The CDR3 nucleotides are TGCGCCAGCAGCTTTGGCCACAGGGCGGCCTACGAGCAGTACTTC.

The chain employs TRBV19 and TRBJ2-5; TRBD2 matches 7 bases. Trimming cost V 1 base and J 5 bases; bases outside gene matches: 10. The CDR3 sequence is 16 residues long. Germline V lookup: CDR1 LNHDA, CDR2 SQIVND (reference sequence). CDR3 sequence reads: CASSIVAAGEEETQYF. The CDR3, as DNA: TGTGCCAGTAGTATAGTGGCGGCGGGGGAGGAGGAGACCCAGTACTTC.

Here the CDR3 reads CASSPLAGAPYEQYF. CDR3 coding DNA: TGTGCCAGCAGTCCACTAGCGGGAGCCCCCTACGAGCAGTACTTC. The chain employs TRBV28 and TRBJ2-7; 11 nucleotides match TRBD2. V shed 5 bases, J shed 2 bases, and the junction held 5 bases outside the gene matches. Germline V gene data show CDR1 as MDHEN and CDR2 as SYDVKM. CDR3 length: 15 amino acids.

This chain connects TRBV10-2 to TRBJ2-7, with 9 bases aligning to TRBD2. The CDR3 spans 17 residues. V shed 6 bases and J 0 bases; nucleotides not matched to a gene: 12. Germline V gene data show CDR1 as WSHSY and CDR2 as SAAADI. This CDR3 reads CASRVSGSSGSSYEQYF. The CDR3 region has the DNA TGCGCCAGCAGAGTTAGCGGGAGTTCAGGTTCCTCCTACGAGCAGTACTTC.